Listed below are T cell receptor beta chains from one sample, sequenced in a study of CD8+ T cells in alopecia areata. Here immunoSEQ multiplex PCR was the method, and the copy in TCRdb shows in-frame clones only, minus some. Of about 88,000 clones listed, about 44% are singletons. The specimen comprised CD8+ T cells sorted from blood, sampled at week 24, from a patient treated with tofacitinib. These receptors all stem from a human donor with alopecia areata. CDR3s include the opening cysteine and the closing phenylalanine or tryptophan. A D gene is named only where the DNA matches it firmly. Expanded clones get a size class; other rows say once, few or many, or leave the size out.

clone_size	v_call	d_call	j_call	cdr3_aa	cdr3_nt
many	TRBV28	TRBD2	TRBJ2-1	CASRTGLGAHNEQFF	TGTGCCAGCAGAACGGGACTAGGGGCCCACAATGAGCAGTTCTTC
few	TRBV5-8	TRBD2	TRBJ2-5	CASSLRTSGTKTQYF	TGTGCCAGCAGCTTGAGAACTAGCGGGACGAAGACCCAGTACTTC
NA	TRBV9	NA	TRBJ2-3	CASSPSGVVTDTQYF	TGTGCCAGCAGCCCTTCTGGGGTGGTCACAGATACGCAGTATTTT
NA	TRBV7-6	NA	TRBJ2-1	CASSLLGSHNEQFF	TGTGCCAGCAGCTTACTCGGGAGCCACAATGAGCAGTTCTTC
NA	TRBV10-3	TRBD2	TRBJ2-5	CAISESLAGETQYF	TGTGCCATCAGTGAGTCGCTAGCGGGAGAGACCCAGTACTTC
NA	TRBV7-2	TRBD2	TRBJ2-3	CASSSGLAGEF	TGTGCCAGCAGCTCGGGGCTAGCGGGGGAATTT
NA	TRBV9	NA	TRBJ2-1	CASSWDSYNEQFF	TGTGCCAGCAGTTGGGACTCTTACAATGAGCAGTTCTTC
NA	TRBV9	TRBD2	TRBJ2-4	CASSLQREGNIQYF	TGTGCCAGCAGCCTCCAGCGGGAGGGGAACATTCAGTACTTC
NA	TRBV5-1	NA	TRBJ2-1	CASSSGGELSIF	TGCGCCAGCAGCTCGGGTGGGGAGTTATCAATCTTC
NA	TRBV9	NA	TRBJ2-7	CASSVGAEDEQYF	TGTGCCAGCAGCGTTGGGGCAGAGGACGAGCAGTACTTC
NA	TRBV7-2	TRBD2	TRBJ2-5	CASSLAPLAGDSGTQYF	TGTGCCAGCAGCTTAGCCCCACTAGCGGGAGACTCCGGGACCCAGTACTTC
NA	TRBV4-1	NA	TRBJ2-2	CASSRLGMENTGELFF	TGCGCCAGCAGCCGCCTAGGGATGGAGAACACCGGGGAGCTGTTTTTT
NA	TRBV4-2	TRBD2	TRBJ2-7	CASSLSGNNEQYF	TGTGCCAGCAGCCTTAGCGGGAACAACGAGCAGTACTTC
few	TRBV28	NA	TRBJ2-2	CASSPLRAKNTGELFF	TGTGCCAGCAGTCCCCTGCGAGCGAAGAACACCGGGGAGCTGTTTTTT
few	TRBV5-6	TRBD1	TRBJ1-1	CASSGDRLNTEAFF	TGTGCCAGCAGCGGGGACAGATTGAACACTGAAGCTTTCTTT
NA	TRBV7-6	NA	TRBJ2-5	CASSLGPPGETQYF	TGTGCCAGCAGCTTAGGACCGCCCGGAGAGACCCAGTACTTC
NA	TRBV9	TRBD2	TRBJ2-1	CASSASGRRPNNEQFF	TGTGCCAGCAGCGCTAGCGGGAGGAGACCTAACAATGAGCAGTTCTTC
few	TRBV5-1	TRBD2	TRBJ2-2	CASSFASGRMNTGELFF	TGCGCCAGCAGCTTTGCTAGCGGGAGGATGAACACCGGGGAGCTGTTTTTT
NA	TRBV19	NA	TRBJ2-7	CASSPSAPYEQYF	TGTGCCAGTAGCCCCTCGGCCCCCTACGAGCAGTACTTC
NA	TRBV27	NA	TRBJ2-7	CASIPIGGLGPYEQYF	TGTGCCAGCATCCCTATCGGGGGACTGGGACCTTACGAGCAGTACTTC
few	TRBV12-5	NA	TRBJ2-1	CASGLVPGNEQFF	TGTGCTAGTGGTTTGGTCCCCGGGAATGAGCAGTTCTTC
NA	TRBV11-2	NA	TRBJ1-5	CASSLDSHSNQPQHF	TGTGCCAGCAGCTTGGACAGTCATAGCAATCAGCCCCAGCATTTT
NA	TRBV5-1	TRBD2	TRBJ2-1	CASSLRDYGGNEQFF	TGCGCCAGCAGCCTCCGGGACTACGGAGGGAATGAGCAGTTCTTC
NA	TRBV4-2	NA	TRBJ1-5	CASSQDLGQARGQPQHF	TGTGCCAGCAGCCAAGATTTGGGGCAGGCTAGGGGACAGCCCCAGCATTTT
few	TRBV19	NA	TRBJ1-1	CASSILQGTEAFF	TGTGCCAGTAGTATTCTTCAGGGGACTGAAGCTTTCTTT
NA	TRBV29-1	TRBD2	TRBJ2-2	CSVEGTSGSGGVTGELFF	TGCAGCGTTGAGGGGACTAGCGGGAGTGGTGGGGTCACCGGGGAGCTGTTTTTT
many	TRBV28	NA	TRBJ1-5	CASSQGTNQPQHF	TGTGCCAGCAGTCAGGGAACAAATCAGCCCCAGCATTTT
NA	TRBV7-8	TRBD2	TRBJ2-1	CASSAPSIGTSFDEQFF	TGTGCCAGCAGCGCCCCATCTATAGGGACTAGTTTCGATGAGCAGTTCTTC
NA	TRBV6-1	NA	TRBJ1-5	CTSSEGRTGQPQHF	TGTACCAGCAGTGAAGGCAGGACGGGGCAGCCCCAGCATTTT
NA	TRBV4-3	TRBD2	TRBJ2-1	CASSQGSSGSFSNEQFF	TGCGCCAGCAGCCAAGGATCTAGCGGGAGTTTTAGCAATGAGCAGTTCTTC
few	TRBV30	NA	TRBJ2-2	CAWSEADVTGELFF	TGTGCCTGGAGCGAGGCCGATGTGACCGGGGAGCTGTTTTTT
NA	TRBV5-8	NA	TRBJ2-3	CASSLVTRGTDTQYF	TGTGCCAGCAGCTTGGTGACTAGGGGAACAGATACGCAGTATTTT
NA	TRBV11-1	TRBD1	TRBJ1-5	CASSLTGGGGNQPQHF	TGTGCCAGCAGCCTTACAGGGGGGGGAGGCAATCAGCCCCAGCATTTT